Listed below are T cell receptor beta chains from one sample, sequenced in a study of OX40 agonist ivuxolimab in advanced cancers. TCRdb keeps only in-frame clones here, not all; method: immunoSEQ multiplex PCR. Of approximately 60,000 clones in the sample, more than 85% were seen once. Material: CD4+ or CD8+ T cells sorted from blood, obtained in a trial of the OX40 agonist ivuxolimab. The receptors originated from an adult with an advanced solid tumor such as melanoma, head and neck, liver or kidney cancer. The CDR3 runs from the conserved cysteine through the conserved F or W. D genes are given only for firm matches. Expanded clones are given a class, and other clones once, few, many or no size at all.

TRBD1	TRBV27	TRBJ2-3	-	CASSFWTGGTDTQYF	TGTGCCAGCAGTTTTTGGACAGGGGGCACAGATACGCAGTATTTT
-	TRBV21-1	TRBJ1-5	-	CASSKDEAISLQPQHF	TGTGCCAGCAGCAAAGATGAGGCTATATCTCTACAGCCCCAGCATTTT
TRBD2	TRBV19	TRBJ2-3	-	CASSMSSGGGDTQYF	TGTGCCAGTAGTATGAGTAGCGGGGGCGGGGATACGCAGTATTTT
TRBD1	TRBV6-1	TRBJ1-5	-	CAIEFDRGDQPQHF	TGTGCCATCGAATTTGACAGGGGGGATCAGCCCCAGCATTTT
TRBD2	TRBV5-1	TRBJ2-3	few	CASSLSSSGGVGDTQYF	TGCGCCAGCAGCTTATCCTCTAGCGGGGGGGTTGGAGATACGCAGTATTTT
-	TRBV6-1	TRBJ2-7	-	CASSEGTYLVAYEQYF	TGTGCCAGCAGTGAGGGGACATACCTCGTGGCCTACGAGCAGTACTTC
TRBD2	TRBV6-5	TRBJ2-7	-	CASHPSRGTSYEQYF	TGTGCCAGCCATCCATCGCGGGGGACCTCCTACGAGCAGTACTTC
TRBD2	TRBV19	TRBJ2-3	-	CASRGTQRGPTDTQYF	TGTGCCAGTAGAGGCACACAGCGGGGGCCCACAGATACGCAGTATTTT
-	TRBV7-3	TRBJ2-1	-	CASSRGGTDYNEQFF	TGTGCCAGCAGCCGTGGGGGAACAGACTACAATGAGCAGTTCTTC
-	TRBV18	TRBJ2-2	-	CASSPLGGTGELFF	TGTGCCAGCTCACCACTAGGCGGGACCGGGGAGCTGTTTTTT
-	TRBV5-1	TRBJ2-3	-	CASSFGQSTDTQYF	TGCGCCAGCAGCTTTGGACAGAGCACAGATACGCAGTATTTT
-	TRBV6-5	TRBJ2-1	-	CASRPYQSSYNEQFF	TGTGCCAGCAGGCCTTACCAGAGCTCCTACAATGAGCAGTTCTTC
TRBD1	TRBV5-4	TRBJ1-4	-	CASSGDRAEKLFF	TGTGCCAGCAGCGGCGACAGGGCCGAAAAACTGTTTTTT
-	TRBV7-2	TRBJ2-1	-	CASSPPDFEQFF	TGTGCCAGCAGTCCACCGGATTTTGAGCAGTTCTTC
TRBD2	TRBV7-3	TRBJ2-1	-	CASSLKVEGLAGYNEQFF	TGTGCCAGCAGCTTAAAGGTGGAGGGACTAGCGGGGTACAATGAGCAGTTCTTC
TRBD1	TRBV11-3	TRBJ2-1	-	CASSPGTGSSYNEQFF	TGTGCCAGCAGCCCCGGGACAGGGAGCTCCTACAATGAGCAGTTCTTC
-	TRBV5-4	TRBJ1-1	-	CASSSTGVNTEAFF	TGTGCCAGCAGCTCTACAGGTGTTAACACTGAAGCTTTCTTT
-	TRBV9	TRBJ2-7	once	CASSVGTVSYEQYF	TGTGCCAGCAGCGTCGGGACGGTCTCCTACGAGCAGTACTTC
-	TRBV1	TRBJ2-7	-	CTSSQDLRIAGAYEQYF	TGCACCAGCAGCCAAGATCTAAGAATAGCGGGAGCGTACGAGCAGTACTTC
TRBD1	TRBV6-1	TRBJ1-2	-	CASRHRGPVGYTF	TGTGCCAGCAGACACAGGGGGCCGGTTGGCTACACCTTC
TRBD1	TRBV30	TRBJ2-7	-	CASSTGGGDEQYF	TGTGCCTCCTCGACAGGGGGCGGCGACGAGCAGTACTTC
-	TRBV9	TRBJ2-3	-	CASSVGGANPADTQYF	TGTGCCAGCAGCGTAGGGGGGGCTAATCCTGCGGATACGCAGTATTTT
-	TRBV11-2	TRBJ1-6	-	CASSRRDMNSPLHF	TGTGCCAGCAGCCGCAGGGATATGAATTCACCCCTCCACTTT
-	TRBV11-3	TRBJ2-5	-	CASSFRQREGETQYF	TGTGCCAGCAGCTTTAGGCAGCGTGAAGGAGAGACCCAGTACTTC
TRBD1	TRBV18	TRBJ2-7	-	CASSLGTGSYEQYF	TGTGCCAGCTCCCTCGGGACAGGGAGCTACGAGCAGTACTTC
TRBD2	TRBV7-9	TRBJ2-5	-	CASSAVERGEETQYF	TGTGCCAGCAGCGCCGTAGAGCGGGGTGAAGAGACCCAGTACTTC
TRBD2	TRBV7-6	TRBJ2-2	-	CASSPGTSGSQETTGELFF	TGTGCCAGCAGCCCCGGGACTAGCGGGAGTCAGGAGACCACCGGGGAACTGTTTTTT
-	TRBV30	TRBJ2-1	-	CAWSRVGYSYNEQFF	TGTGCCTGGAGCCGTGTGGGGTACTCCTACAATGAGCAGTTCTTC
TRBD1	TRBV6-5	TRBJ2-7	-	CASKKTGSPYEQYF	TGTGCCAGCAAAAAGACAGGGAGTCCCTACGAGCAGTACTTC
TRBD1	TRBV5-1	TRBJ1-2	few	CASSLGDSRNYGYTF	TGCGCCAGCAGCTTGGGGGACAGCCGTAACTATGGCTACACCTTC
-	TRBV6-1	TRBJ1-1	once	CASSPWDAEAFF	TGTGCCAGCAGTCCGTGGGACGCTGAAGCTTTCTTT
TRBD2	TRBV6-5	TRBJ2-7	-	CASSPLAGEAEQYF	TGTGCCAGCAGCCCACTAGCGGGAGAGGCCGAGCAGTACTTC
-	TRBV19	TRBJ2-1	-	CASSIKTNEQFF	TGTGCCAGTAGTATCAAGACGAATGAGCAGTTCTTC
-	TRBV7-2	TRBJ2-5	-	CASSLEGARRTQYF	TGTGCCAGCAGCTTAGAAGGAGCGCGGAGGACCCAGTACTTC
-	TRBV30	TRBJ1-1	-	CAWRTVGQEAFF	TGTGCCTGGAGGACAGTGGGCCAAGAAGCTTTCTTT
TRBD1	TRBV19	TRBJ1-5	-	CASSTRTGRGNQPQHF	TGTGCCAGTAGTACCCGGACAGGTCGGGGCAATCAGCCCCAGCATTTT